The subject of this entry is one T cell receptor (beta chain). Its antigen is undetermined. This was the immunoSEQ version 4 assay in survey mode. Assay: immunoSEQ multiplex PCR; the TCRdb copy retains only in-frame clones and omits some. The table records about 45,000 clones, more than 85% of them present only once. The sample belongs to a study of persistence of HIV-infected CD4 T cells. Study results and caveats: Antigen-responding cells were enriched for degenerate expanded CDR3beta sequences. CMV- and Gag-responding cells had lower TCRbeta richness than CD3/CD28-responding cells.

Nonspecific anti-CD3/anti-CD28 bead stimulation represents the broad CD4+ T cell repertoire. Sorting of responding CD4+ T cells relied on upregulated CD40 ligand together with CD69. Anti-CD28/CD49d costimulation, CD40-blocking antibody and enfuvirtide were given to CD8-depleted PBMCs for 15 to 20 hours. The source was CD4+ T cells sorted from PBMCs after approximately 19-hour stimulation, collected from a patient who received antiretroviral therapy. The receptor comes from an adult man with HIV who was CMV-seropositive.

This chain's CDR3 is CATSKRTSGAYEQYF. The CDR3 DNA reads TGTGCCACCTCAAAGCGGACGAGCGGGGCCTACGAGCAGTACTTC. This chain uses TRBV2 with TRBJ2-7, with 7 positions matching TRBD2. Unmatched junction bases numbered 14, after V lost 10 bases and J lost 2 bases. This CDR3 is built from 15 residues. Per the germline V gene, CDR1 is SNHLY and CDR2 is FYNNEI.